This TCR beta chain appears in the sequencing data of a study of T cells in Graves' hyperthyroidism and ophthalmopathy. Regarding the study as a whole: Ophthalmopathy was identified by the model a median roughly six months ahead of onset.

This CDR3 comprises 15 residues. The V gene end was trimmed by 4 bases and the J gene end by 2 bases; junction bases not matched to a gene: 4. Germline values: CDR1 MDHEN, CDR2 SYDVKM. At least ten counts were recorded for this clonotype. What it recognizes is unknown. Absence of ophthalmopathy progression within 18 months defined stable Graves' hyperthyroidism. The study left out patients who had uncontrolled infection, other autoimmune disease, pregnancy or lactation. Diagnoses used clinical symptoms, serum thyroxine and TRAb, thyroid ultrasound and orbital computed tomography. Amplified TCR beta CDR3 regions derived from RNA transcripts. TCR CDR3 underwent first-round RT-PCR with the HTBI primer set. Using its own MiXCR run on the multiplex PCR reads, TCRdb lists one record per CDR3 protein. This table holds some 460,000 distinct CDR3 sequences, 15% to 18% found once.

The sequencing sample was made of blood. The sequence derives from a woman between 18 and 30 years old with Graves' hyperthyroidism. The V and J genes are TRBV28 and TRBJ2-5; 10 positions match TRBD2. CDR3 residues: CASSSPSGRQETQYF. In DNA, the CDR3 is TGTGCCAGCAGTTCCCCTAGCGGGAGACAAGAGACCCAGTACTTC.